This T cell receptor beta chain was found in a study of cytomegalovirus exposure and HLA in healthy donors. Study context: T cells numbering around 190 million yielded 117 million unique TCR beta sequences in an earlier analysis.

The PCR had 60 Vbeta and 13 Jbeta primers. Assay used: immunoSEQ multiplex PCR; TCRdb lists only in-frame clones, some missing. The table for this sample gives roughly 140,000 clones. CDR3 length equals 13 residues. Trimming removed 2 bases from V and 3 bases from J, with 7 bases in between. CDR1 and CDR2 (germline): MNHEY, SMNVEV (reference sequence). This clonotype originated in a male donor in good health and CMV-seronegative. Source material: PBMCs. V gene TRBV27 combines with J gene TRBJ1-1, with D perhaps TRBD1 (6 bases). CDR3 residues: CASSLQGHTEAFF. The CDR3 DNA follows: TGTGCCAGCAGTTTACAGGGGCACACTGAAGCTTTCTTT.